A single sample gave rise to the 7 T cell receptor beta chains below, sequenced in a study of blood T cell repertoires in COVID-19. Clones were read by immunoSEQ multiplex PCR, and TCRdb kept only the in-frame ones, dropping some. The sample carries some 100,000 clones, about 90% recorded once. The sequenced sample was peripheral blood. Receptors were obtained from a man aged 45-60 years with acute or convalescent COVID-19.

The CDR3 sequence is CASSFRTKLDSPLHF. The CDR3, as DNA: TGTGCCAGCAGTTTTCGGACAAAGTTGGATTCACCCCTCCACTTT. The chain is built from TRBV27 and TRBJ1-6, with a weak D call TRBD1 (5 bases). The CDR3 runs to 15 residues. Germline V gene data show CDR1 as MNHEY and CDR2 as SMNVEV (reference sequence). Trimming removed 3 bases from V and 8 bases from J, with 14 bases in between.

V gene TRBV3-1 (or the pseudogene TRBV3-2) combines with J gene TRBJ2-3; D is unclear. Germline assignment: CDR1 LGHDT and CDR2 YNNKEL (reference sequence). The CDR3 has 14 residues. V gave up 2 bases and J gave up 5 bases, with 11 bases separating them. This CDR3 is CASSQPSTGDTQYF. CDR3 bases: TGTGCCAGCAGCCAACCATCGACGGGAGATACGCAGTATTTT.

The rearrangement joins TRBV5-1 to TRBJ1-1, with TRBD1 as a possible D gene (5 bases). CDR1 and CDR2 (germline): SGHRS, YFSETQ. V was clipped by 3 bases and J by 1 base, with 10 bases between them. This CDR3 has 14 amino acids. CDR3 amino acids: CASSYLGGNTEAFF. CDR3 DNA sequence: TGCGCCAGCAGCTACCTGGGGGGGAACACTGAAGCTTTCTTT.

The chain recombines TRBV5-4 with TRBJ2-1; D unclear. Trimming took off 6 bases at V and 0 bases at J, with 13 bases between the two ends. The CDR3 contains 15 residues. The germline gives CDR1 SGHNT, CDR2 YYREEE (reference sequence). The CDR3 bases are TGTGCCAGCATGCCAGAGGTTCTCTCCTACAATGAGCAGTTCTTC. Its protein is CASMPEVLSYNEQFF.

This rearrangement joins TRBV4-1 to TRBJ2-4; 11 bases match TRBD2. The CDR3 is 16 residues long. CDR1 is MGHRA, CDR2 YSYEKL, per germline. The junction had 6 bases not matched to a gene; V was cut back by 0 bases and J by 8 bases. CDR3: CASSQEQTTSGDIQYF. The DNA of the CDR3 is TGCGCCAGCAGCCAAGAACAAACGACTAGCGGGGACATTCAGTACTTC.

V is TRBV19 and J is TRBJ1-5, with 7 nucleotides matching TRBD1. This CDR3 is built from 15 residues. V dropped 4 bases and J dropped 5; count of bases not matched to a gene: 8. The germline CDR1 and CDR2 sequences are LNHDA and SQIVND (reference sequence). The CDR3 protein is CASSTGTADYQPQHF. CDR3 nucleotide sequence: TGTGCCAGTAGTACCGGGACAGCAGACTATCAGCCCCAGCATTTT.

A word on this clone: At one end the junction does not follow the germline gene, possibly because of a read error. The V call is TRBV7-6, the J call TRBJ2-5, with D maybe TRBD2 (5 bases). Looked up from germline, CDR1 is SGHVS and CDR2 is FNYEAQ. The length of the CDR3 is 15 residues. The CDR3 spells CASSLALRGRETQYF. As DNA, the CDR3 is TGTGCCAGCAGCCTAGCTCTAAGAGGGCGGGAGACCCAGTACTTC.